This TCR beta chain was sequenced during a study of blood T cell repertoires in COVID-19. Study-level information: PBMCs, B-cell-depleted T cells, or T cells were the source of the cDNA or gDNA that made up the material.

This table comes from immunoSEQ multiplex PCR, and its TCRdb copy is limited to in-frame clones, with some not included. The data show around 260,000 clones, with 75% to 95% seen just once and about 2.5% held by the top ten. Germline values: CDR1 SGHTS, CDR2 YDEGEE. This CDR3 region has 15 residues. V trimming: 3 bases; J trimming: 0 bases; junction bases outside the gene matches: 2. This TCR was sampled from a person aged 18-30 years with COVID-19, enrolled during active disease. Sequenced input: peripheral blood. The chain has TRBV5-8 and TRBJ2-7; 11 nucleotides match TRBD1. CDR3 bases: TGTGCCAGCAGCTCGGGACAGGGGGTCTCCTACGAGCAGTACTTC. Its protein product is CASSSGQGVSYEQYF.